The sample holds a few counts of the clone carrying this T cell receptor beta chain. The V segment lost 2 bases and the J segment 0 bases; nucleotides outside the gene matches: 2. The CDR3 is made up of 15 amino acids. Per germline, CDR1 SGDLS and CDR2 YYNGEE. This sample stems from a study of patients and donors after allogeneic stem cell transplantation. One entry per CDR3 protein, called by TCRdb with MiXCR from the RT-PCR reads. The table lists under 170,000 distinct CDR3 sequences, 30% to 45% of them singletons. Sequencing was performed on blood, either unsorted or a sorted T cell fraction (not recorded which). The TCR comes from a human donor who was either an allogeneic HSCT recipient or a stem cell or donor lymphocyte infusion donor (not recorded which). It is not recorded whose cells these are; they may come from a transplant donor. The chain couples TRBV9 to TRBJ1-1; 9 bases are shared with TRBD1. CDR3 residues: CASSVGQGMNTEAFF. CDR3 bases: TGTGCCAGCAGCGTGGGACAGGGAATGAACACTGAAGCTTTCTTT.